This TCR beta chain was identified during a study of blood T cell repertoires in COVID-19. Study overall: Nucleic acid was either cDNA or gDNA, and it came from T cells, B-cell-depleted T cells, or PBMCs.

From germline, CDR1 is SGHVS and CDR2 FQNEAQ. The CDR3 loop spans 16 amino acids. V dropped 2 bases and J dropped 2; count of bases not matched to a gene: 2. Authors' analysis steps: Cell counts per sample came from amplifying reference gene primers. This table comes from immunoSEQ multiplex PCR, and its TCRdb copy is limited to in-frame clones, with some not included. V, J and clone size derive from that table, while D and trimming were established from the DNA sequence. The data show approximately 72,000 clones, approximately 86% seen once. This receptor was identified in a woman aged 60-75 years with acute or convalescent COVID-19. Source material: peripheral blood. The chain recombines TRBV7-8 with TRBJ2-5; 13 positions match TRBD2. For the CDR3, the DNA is TGTGCCAGCAGCTTATTGGGACTAGCGGGACAAGAGACCCAGTACTTC. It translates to CASSLLGLAGQETQYF.